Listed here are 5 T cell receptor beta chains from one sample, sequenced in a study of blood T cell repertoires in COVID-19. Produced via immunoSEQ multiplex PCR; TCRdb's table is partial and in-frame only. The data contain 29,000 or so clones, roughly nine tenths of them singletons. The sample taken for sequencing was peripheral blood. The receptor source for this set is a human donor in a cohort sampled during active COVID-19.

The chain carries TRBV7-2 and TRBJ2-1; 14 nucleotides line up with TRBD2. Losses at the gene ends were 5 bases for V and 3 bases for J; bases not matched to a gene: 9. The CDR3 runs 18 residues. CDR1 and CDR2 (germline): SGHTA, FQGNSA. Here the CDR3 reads CASSPPTSGGAVYNEQFF. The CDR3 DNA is TGTGCCAGCAGCCCCCCGACTAGCGGGGGGGCCGTCTACAATGAGCAGTTCTTC.

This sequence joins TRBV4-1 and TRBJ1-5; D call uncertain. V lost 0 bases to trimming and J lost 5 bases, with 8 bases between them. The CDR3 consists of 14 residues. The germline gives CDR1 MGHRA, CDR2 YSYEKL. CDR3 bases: TGCGCCAGCAGCCAAGATTTTGGCTATCAGCCCCAGCATTTT. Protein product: CASSQDFGYQPQHF.

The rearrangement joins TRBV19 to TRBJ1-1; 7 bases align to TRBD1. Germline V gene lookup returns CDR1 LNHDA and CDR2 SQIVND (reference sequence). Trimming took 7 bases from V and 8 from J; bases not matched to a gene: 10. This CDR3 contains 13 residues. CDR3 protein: CASTLQGLGEAFF. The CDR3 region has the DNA TGTGCCAGTACTCTACAGGGGTTGGGGGAAGCTTTCTTT. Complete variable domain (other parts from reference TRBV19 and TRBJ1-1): DGGITQSPKYLFRKEGQNVTLSCEQNLNHDAMYWYRQDPGQGLRLIYYSQIVNDFQKGDIAEGYSVSREKKESFPLTVTSAQKNPTAFYLCASTLQGLGEAFFGQGTRLTVV.

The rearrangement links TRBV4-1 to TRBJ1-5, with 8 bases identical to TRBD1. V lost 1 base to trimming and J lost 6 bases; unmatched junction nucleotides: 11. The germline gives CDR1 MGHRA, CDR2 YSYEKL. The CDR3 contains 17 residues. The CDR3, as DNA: TGCGCCAGCAGCCAAGGGGGGGCCAGGGGGCTTGGTCAGCCCCAGCATTTT. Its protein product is CASSQGGARGLGQPQHF.

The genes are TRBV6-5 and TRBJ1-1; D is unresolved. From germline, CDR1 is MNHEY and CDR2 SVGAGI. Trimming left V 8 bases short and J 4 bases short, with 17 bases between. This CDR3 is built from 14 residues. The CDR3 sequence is CASHTAGRGTEAFF. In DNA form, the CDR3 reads TGTGCCAGCCATACTGCTGGGAGAGGCACTGAAGCTTTCTTT.